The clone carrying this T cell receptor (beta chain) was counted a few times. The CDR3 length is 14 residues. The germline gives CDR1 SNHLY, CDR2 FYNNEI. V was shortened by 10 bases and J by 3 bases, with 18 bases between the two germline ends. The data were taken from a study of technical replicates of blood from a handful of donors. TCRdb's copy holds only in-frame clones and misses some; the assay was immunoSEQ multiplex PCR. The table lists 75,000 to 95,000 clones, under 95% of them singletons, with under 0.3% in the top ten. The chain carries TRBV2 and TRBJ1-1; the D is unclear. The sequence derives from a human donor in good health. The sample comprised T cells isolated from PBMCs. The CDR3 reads CAISPLNGDTEAFF. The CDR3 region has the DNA TGTGCCATCTCACCACTGAACGGTGACACTGAAGCTTTCTTT.